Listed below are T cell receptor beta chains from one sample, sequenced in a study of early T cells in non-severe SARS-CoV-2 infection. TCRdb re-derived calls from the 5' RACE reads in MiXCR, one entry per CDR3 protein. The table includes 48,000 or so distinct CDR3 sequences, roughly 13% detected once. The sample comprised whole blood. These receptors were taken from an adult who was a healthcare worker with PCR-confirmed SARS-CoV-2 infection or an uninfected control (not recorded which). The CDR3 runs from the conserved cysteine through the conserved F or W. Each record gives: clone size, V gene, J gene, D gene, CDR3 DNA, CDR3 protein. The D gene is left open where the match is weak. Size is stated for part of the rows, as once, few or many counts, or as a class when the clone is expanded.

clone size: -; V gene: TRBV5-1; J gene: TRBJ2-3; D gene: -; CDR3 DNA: TGCGCCAGCAGCTACACAGATACGCAGTATTTT; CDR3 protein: CASSYTDTQYF
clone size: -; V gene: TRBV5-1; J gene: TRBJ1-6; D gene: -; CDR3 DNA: TGCGCCAGCAGCTTGGGAGTCACAAATTCACCCCTCCACTTT; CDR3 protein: CASSLGVTNSPLHF
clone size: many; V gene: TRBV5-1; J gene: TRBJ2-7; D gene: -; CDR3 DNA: TGCGCCAGCAGCTTGGCCGGGCTAGCGCGAATTCCCTACGAGCAGTACTTC; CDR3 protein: CASSLAGLARIPYEQYF
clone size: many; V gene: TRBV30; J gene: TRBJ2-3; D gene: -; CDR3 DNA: TGTGCCTGGAGATTTAGCACAGATACGCAGTATTTT; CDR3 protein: CAWRFSTDTQYF
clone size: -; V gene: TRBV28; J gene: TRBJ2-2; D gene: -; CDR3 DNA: TGTGCCAGCAGGGTAAACGCCGGGGAGCTGTTTTTT; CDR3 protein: CASRVNAGELFF
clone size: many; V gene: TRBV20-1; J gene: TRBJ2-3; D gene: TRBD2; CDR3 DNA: TGCAGTGCTAGGCTTAAGCGGGGGAACACAGATACGCAGTATTTT; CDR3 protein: CSARLKRGNTDTQYF
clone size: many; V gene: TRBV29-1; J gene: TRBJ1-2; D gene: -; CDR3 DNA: TGCAGCGTTGTGGCAGACTATGGCTACACCTTC; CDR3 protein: CSVVADYGYTF
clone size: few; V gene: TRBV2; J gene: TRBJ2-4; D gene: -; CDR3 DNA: TGTGCCAGCAGTGAAAGAATGATTGGCAAAAACATTCAGTACTTC; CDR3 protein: CASSERMIGKNIQYF
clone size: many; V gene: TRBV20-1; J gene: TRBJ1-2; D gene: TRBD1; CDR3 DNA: TGCAGTGCGTCTCAGGGGGCAGGCTATGGCTACACCTTC; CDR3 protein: CSASQGAGYGYTF
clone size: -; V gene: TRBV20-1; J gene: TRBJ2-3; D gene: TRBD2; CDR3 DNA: TGCAGTGCCCCAACTAGCGGGGGGGGGTCAGATACGCAGTATTTT; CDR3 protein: CSAPTSGGGSDTQYF
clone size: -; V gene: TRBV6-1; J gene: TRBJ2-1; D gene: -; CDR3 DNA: TGTGCCAGAGAAAAGGGGCAGTTCTTC; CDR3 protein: CAREKGQFF
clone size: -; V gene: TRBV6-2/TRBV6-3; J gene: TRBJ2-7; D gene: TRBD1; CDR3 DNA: TGTGCCAGCACCCGACAGGGACCGGCCGAGCAGTACTTC; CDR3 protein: CASTRQGPAEQYF
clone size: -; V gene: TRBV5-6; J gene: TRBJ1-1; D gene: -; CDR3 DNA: TGTGCCAGCACGGCAGGGGAGGGAACCATGAACACTGAAGCTTTCTTT; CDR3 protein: CASTAGEGTMNTEAFF
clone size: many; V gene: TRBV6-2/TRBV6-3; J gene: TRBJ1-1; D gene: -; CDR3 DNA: TGTGCCAGCAGTCGGGGGGGACAGAACACTGAAGCTTTCTTT; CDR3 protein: CASSRGGQNTEAFF
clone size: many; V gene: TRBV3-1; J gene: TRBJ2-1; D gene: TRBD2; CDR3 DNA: TGTGCCAGCAGCCACTCTCCCAGCGGGGTTAAGGGTGAGCAGTTCTTC; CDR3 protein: CASSHSPSGVKGEQFF
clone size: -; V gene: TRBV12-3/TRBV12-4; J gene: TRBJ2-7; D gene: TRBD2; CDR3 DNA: TGCGCCAGCAGTCAAGGCGGACTAGCGGGAACTTACAATGAGCAGTACTTC; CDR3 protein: CASSQGGLAGTYNEQYF
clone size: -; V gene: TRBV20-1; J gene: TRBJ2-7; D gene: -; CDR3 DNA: TGCAGTGCTCGGGACTTCCGAAGCTCCTACGAGCAGTACTTC; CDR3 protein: CSARDFRSSYEQYF
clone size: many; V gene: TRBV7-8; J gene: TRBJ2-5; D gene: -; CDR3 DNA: TGTGCCAGCAGCTTACCCTTTCGGAGGGCTGAGACCCAGTACTTC; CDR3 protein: CASSLPFRRAETQYF
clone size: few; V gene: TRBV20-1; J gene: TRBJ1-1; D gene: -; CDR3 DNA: TGCAGCCGAAGGGGGACGGGCACTGAAGCTTTCTTT; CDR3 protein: CSRRGTGTEAFF
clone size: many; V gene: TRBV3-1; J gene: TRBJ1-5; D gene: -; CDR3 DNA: TGTGCCAGCAGCCCCATGGGCAATCAGCCCCAGCATTTT; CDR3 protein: CASSPMGNQPQHF
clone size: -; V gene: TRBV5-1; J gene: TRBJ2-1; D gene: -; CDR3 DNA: TGCGCCAGCAGCTTGATGGGGGGTTACAATGAGCAGTTCTTC; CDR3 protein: CASSLMGGYNEQFF
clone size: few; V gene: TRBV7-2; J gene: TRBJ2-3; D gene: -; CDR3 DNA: TGTGCCAGCAGCGTACCTCCCCCTAGCACAGATACGCAGTATTTT; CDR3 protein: CASSVPPPSTDTQYF
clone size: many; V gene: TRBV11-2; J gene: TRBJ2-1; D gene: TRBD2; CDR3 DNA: TGTGCCAGCAGCGAGACTAGCGGGACCTACAATGAGCAGTTCTTC; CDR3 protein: CASSETSGTYNEQFF
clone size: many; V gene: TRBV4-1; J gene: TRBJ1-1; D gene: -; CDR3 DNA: TGCGCCAGCAGCCAAGATCGGCTGAACACTGAAGCTTTCTTT; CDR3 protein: CASSQDRLNTEAFF
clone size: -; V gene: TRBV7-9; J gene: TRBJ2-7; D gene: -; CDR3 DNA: TGTGCCAGCAGCCCCGGGACGGCCACCTACGAGCAGTACTTC; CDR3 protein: CASSPGTATYEQYF
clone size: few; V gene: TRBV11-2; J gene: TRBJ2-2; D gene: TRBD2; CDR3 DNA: TGTGCCAGCACCCTAACGGCTAGCGGGAGTGTCGTCGGAAATGACGGGGAGCTGTTTTTT; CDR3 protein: CASTLTASGSVVGNDGELFF
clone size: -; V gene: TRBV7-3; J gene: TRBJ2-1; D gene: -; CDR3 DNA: TGTGCCAGCAGCTTAAACCCCCGAGACAATGAGCAGTTCTTC; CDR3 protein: CASSLNPRDNEQFF
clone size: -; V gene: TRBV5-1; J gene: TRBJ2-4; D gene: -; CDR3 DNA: TGCGCCAGCAGCCCCCGAGGGCCCGGAAACATTCAGTACTTC; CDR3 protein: CASSPRGPGNIQYF
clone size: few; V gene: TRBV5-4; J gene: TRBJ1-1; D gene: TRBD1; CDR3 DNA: TGTGCCAGCAGCACCTTACAGGGGATCCCTGAAGCTTTCTTT; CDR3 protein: CASSTLQGIPEAFF
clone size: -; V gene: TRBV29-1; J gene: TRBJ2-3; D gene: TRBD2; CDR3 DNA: TGCAGCGGGGGGTCGCGGGAGGGGACTGGCACAGATACGCAGTATTTT; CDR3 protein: CSGGSREGTGTDTQYF
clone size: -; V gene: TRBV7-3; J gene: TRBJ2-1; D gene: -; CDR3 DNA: TGTGCCAGCAGCTTAGGGGCGAACAATGAGCAGTTCTTC; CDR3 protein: CASSLGANNEQFF
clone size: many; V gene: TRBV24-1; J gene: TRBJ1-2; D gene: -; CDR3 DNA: TGTGCCACCAGTGATCCGCCGGACCTCCTACCTAACTATGGCTACACCTTC; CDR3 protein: CATSDPPDLLPNYGYTF
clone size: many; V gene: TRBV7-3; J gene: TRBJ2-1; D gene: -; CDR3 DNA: TGTGCCAGCAGCCCCCCCGGGGCTAGCTTCGGGGATGAGCAGTTCTTC; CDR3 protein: CASSPPGASFGDEQFF
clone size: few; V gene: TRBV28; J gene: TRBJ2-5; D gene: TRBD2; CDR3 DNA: TGTGCCAGCAGTGTGGGACTAGCGGAAGAGACCCAGTACTTC; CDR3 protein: CASSVGLAEETQYF
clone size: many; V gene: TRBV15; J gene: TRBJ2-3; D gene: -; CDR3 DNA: TGTGCCACCAGCGGGAACGCAGATACGCAGTATTTT; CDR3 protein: CATSGNADTQYF
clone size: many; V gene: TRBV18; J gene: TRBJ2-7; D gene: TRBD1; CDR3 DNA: TGTGCCAGCTCCCGGGACAGGGCCGAGCAGTACTTC; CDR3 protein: CASSRDRAEQYF
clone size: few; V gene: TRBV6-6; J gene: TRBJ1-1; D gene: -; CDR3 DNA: TGTGCCAGCAGTGAAAGACGGCCGAACACTGAAGCTTTCTTT; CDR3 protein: CASSERRPNTEAFF
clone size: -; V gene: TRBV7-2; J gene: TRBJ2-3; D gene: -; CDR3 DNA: TGTGCCAGCAGCTTCAGGAGATCGACTAGCACAGATACGCAGTATTTT; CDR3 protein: CASSFRRSTSTDTQYF
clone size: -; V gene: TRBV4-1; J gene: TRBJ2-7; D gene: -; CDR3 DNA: TGCGCCAGCAGCCAGGCTCGGGGTTACGAGCAGTACTTC; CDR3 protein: CASSQARGYEQYF
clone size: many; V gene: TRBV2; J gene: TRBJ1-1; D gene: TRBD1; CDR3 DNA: TGTGCCAGCAGACTAAACTGGAAGGGACAGCACATGAACACTGAAGCTTTCTTT; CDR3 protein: CASRLNWKGQHMNTEAFF
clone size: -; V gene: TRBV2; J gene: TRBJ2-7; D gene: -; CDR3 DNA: TGTGCCAGCAGGGGCGGGACGTCAGCGCAGTACTTC; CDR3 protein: CASRGGTSAQYF
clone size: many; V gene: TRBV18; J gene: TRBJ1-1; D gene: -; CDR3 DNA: TGTGCCAGCTCGGAGTCGCCGGGACCTGAAGCTTTCTTT; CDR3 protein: CASSESPGPEAFF
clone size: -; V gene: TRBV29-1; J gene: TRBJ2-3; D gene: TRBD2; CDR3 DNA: TGCAGCGTTGCTCCCGGCGGGGGTTACACAGATACGCAGTATTTT; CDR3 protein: CSVAPGGGYTDTQYF
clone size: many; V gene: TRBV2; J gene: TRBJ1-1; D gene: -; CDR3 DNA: TGTGCCTTCGAGAGGGCGATGAACACTGAAGCTTTCTTT; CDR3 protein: CAFERAMNTEAFF
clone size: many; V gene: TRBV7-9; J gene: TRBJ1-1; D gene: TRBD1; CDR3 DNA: TGTGCCAGCAGCTTAAAAGACAGGGGGCAGTCTGAAGCTTTCTTT; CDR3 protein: CASSLKDRGQSEAFF
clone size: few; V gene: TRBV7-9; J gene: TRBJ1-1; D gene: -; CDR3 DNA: TGTGCCAGCAGCTTTTCCCATGAAGCTTTCTTT; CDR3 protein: CASSFSHEAFF
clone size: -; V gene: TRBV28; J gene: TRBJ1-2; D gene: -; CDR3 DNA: TGTGCCAGCAGTGCCCCCGCAGGCCCCTATGGCTACACCTTC; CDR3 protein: CASSAPAGPYGYTF
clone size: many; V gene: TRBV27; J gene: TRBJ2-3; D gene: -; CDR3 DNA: TGTGCCAGCAGTCCCTGGGACGGACACACAGATACGCAGTATTTT; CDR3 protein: CASSPWDGHTDTQYF
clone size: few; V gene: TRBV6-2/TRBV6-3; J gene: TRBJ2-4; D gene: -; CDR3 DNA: TGTGCCAGCAGGTCACTGGGGGCCAAAAACATTCAGTACTTC; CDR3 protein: CASRSLGAKNIQYF